This is a list of T cell receptor beta chains from one sample in a study of T cell responses to AZD1222 COVID-19 vaccine. Assay: immunoSEQ multiplex PCR; the TCRdb copy retains only in-frame clones and omits some. The sample consists of about 150,000 clones, around 85% of them appearing once. The sequencing used peripheral blood, collected 28 days after the second AZD1222 dose. The receptors originated from an adult who received the AZD1222 COVID-19 vaccine. Both conserved end residues are part of each CDR3. D genes are given only for firm matches. Only part of the rows carry a size: once, few, many, or a class if the clone is expanded.

d_call j_call clone_size v_call cdr3_aa cdr3_nt
NA TRBJ1-6 NA TRBV4-1 CASSQESRPQVGSPLHF TGCGCCAGCAGCCAAGAATCCAGGCCCCAGGTCGGTTCACCCCTCCACTTT
TRBD1 TRBJ1-2 NA TRBV4-1 CASSQPRQGASGYTF TGCGCCAGCAGCCAACCCCGACAGGGGGCCAGTGGCTACACCTTC
NA TRBJ1-1 NA TRBV7-9 CASSLQGNTEAFF TGTGCCAGCAGCTTACAGGGGAACACTGAAGCTTTCTTT
NA TRBJ2-3 NA TRBV6-5 CASRSGRITDTQYF TGTGCCAGCCGTTCGGGGCGCATTACAGATACGCAGTATTTT
NA TRBJ2-7 NA TRBV15 CATSRAADGYEQYF TGTGCCACCAGCAGAGCGGCAGACGGCTACGAGCAGTACTTC
NA TRBJ1-4 NA TRBV27 CASSITGRPNEKLFF TGTGCCAGCAGTATAACAGGGAGGCCTAATGAAAAACTGTTTTTT
NA TRBJ1-2 NA TRBV7-8 CASSIAPGQNYGYTF TGTGCCAGCAGCATAGCCCCGGGACAAAACTATGGCTACACCTTC
NA TRBJ2-7 NA TRBV5-6 CASSERATYEQYF TGTGCCAGCAGTGAGAGGGCTACCTACGAGCAGTACTTC
NA TRBJ1-2 NA TRBV5-8 CASSYDRTAVGYTF TGTGCCAGCAGCTATGACCGGACGGCCGTCGGCTACACCTTC
NA TRBJ2-3 NA TRBV6-2/TRBV6-3 CASSSGGTRKMDTQYF TGTGCCAGCAGTTCCGGGGGCACCCGGAAAATGGATACGCAGTATTTT
NA TRBJ1-5 NA TRBV5-4 CASSLGGGNQPQHF TGTGCCAGCAGCTTGGGGGGGGGCAATCAGCCCCAGCATTTT
NA TRBJ2-1 NA TRBV18 CASSHTTGVSNNEQFF TGTGCCAGCTCACACACTACGGGGGTTTCGAACAATGAGCAGTTCTTC
NA TRBJ1-6 NA TRBV10-2 CASSESFRGRGGSPLHF TGCGCCAGCAGTGAGTCGTTTCGGGGGCGTGGGGGATCACCCCTCCACTTT
NA TRBJ1-2 NA TRBV12-5 CASGFGGASSYTF TGTGCTAGTGGTTTCGGGGGGGCCAGCTCGTACACCTTC
NA TRBJ1-3 NA TRBV7-6 CASSRGTAYSGNTIYF TGTGCCAGCAGCAGGGGGACGGCTTACTCTGGAAACACCATATATTTT
NA TRBJ1-5 NA TRBV24-1 CATSDWRGVGNQPQHF TGTGCCACCAGTGATTGGAGGGGAGTCGGCAATCAGCCCCAGCATTTT
NA TRBJ2-7 NA TRBV11-2 CASSPTGTEQYF TGTGCCAGCAGTCCAACAGGGACCGAGCAGTACTTC
NA TRBJ2-1 NA TRBV27 CASSDYNEQFF TGTGCCAGCAGCGACTACAATGAGCAGTTCTTC
TRBD1 TRBJ2-2 NA TRBV7-2 CASSPPGTGASTGELFF TGTGCCAGCAGCCCCCCAGGAACAGGGGCCAGCACCGGGGAGCTGTTTTTT
NA TRBJ2-7 NA TRBV3-1/TRBV3-2 CASSQAARYEQYF TGTGCCAGCAGCCAAGCTGCCCGCTACGAGCAGTACTTC
TRBD2 TRBJ2-3 NA TRBV4-2 CASSQDRGGGDTQYF TGTGCCAGCAGCCAAGATCGGGGGGGAGGAGATACGCAGTATTTT
TRBD2 TRBJ2-2 NA TRBV5-1 CASSRLAENTGELFF TGCGCCAGCAGTCGACTAGCGGAGAACACCGGGGAGCTGTTTTTT
TRBD2 TRBJ2-7 NA TRBV5-6 CASSRDYSYEQYF TGTGCCAGCAGCCGGGACTACTCCTACGAGCAGTACTTC
NA TRBJ2-6 NA TRBV7-9 CASSGPMGANVLTF TGTGCCAGCAGCGGGCCGATGGGGGCCAACGTCCTGACTTTC
NA TRBJ2-5 NA TRBV6-5 CASRLLVQETQYF TGTGCCAGCAGGTTACTAGTACAAGAGACCCAGTACTTC
NA TRBJ1-6 NA TRBV7-9 CASSLNLDSRRNSPLHF TGTGCCAGCAGCTTAAACTTAGACTCACGAAGGAATTCACCCCTCCACTTT
NA TRBJ2-5 NA TRBV19 CASRKQGGVGTQYF TGTGCCAGTAGAAAACAGGGTGGGGTTGGGACCCAGTACTTC
NA TRBJ2-3 NA TRBV28 CASSPPGWDGTDTQYF TGTGCCAGCAGTCCCCCCGGGTGGGATGGCACAGATACGCAGTATTTT
TRBD1 TRBJ1-6 NA TRBV3-1/TRBV3-2 CASSQAGTGNSPLHF TGTGCCAGCAGCCAAGCCGGGACAGGCAATTCACCCCTCCACTTT
TRBD1 TRBJ1-5 NA TRBV25-1 CASSGGGAGQYQPQHF TGTGCCAGCAGTGGAGGAGGAGCGGGACAGTATCAGCCCCAGCATTTT
NA TRBJ2-7 NA TRBV7-9 CASSLKIDEQYF TGTGCCAGCAGCCTAAAAATTGACGAGCAGTACTTC
NA TRBJ2-1 NA TRBV9 CASSVGTGSSYNKQFF TGTGCCAGCAGCGTTGGAACAGGGAGCTCCTACAATAAGCAGTTCTTC
NA TRBJ1-2 NA TRBV27 CASSLLARSVYGYTF TGTGCCAGCAGTTTACTTGCCAGATCAGTCTATGGCTACACCTTC
NA TRBJ1-4 NA TRBV29-1 CSVETEATYEKLFF TGCAGCGTTGAAACCGAGGCTACCTATGAAAAACTGTTTTTT
NA TRBJ1-1 few TRBV5-6 CASSQGLGRRFGNTEAFF TGTGCCAGCAGCCAAGGGTTGGGGCGCCGTTTCGGAAACACTGAAGCTTTCTTT
NA TRBJ2-3 NA TRBV9 CASSVNAAADTQYF TGTGCCAGCAGCGTAAACGCGGCCGCAGATACGCAGTATTTT
NA TRBJ1-1 NA TRBV6-5 CASSNQGSNTEAFF TGTGCCAGCAGTAACCAGGGTTCGAACACTGAAGCTTTCTTT
NA TRBJ2-2 NA TRBV7-2 CASSLQGNTGELFF TGTGCCAGCAGCTTGCAGGGTAACACCGGGGAGCTGTTTTTT
TRBD1 TRBJ1-4 NA TRBV3-1/TRBV3-2 CASSSLGGTGEGKLFF TGTGCCAGCAGCTCCCTCGGGGGGACAGGGGAAGGAAAACTGTTTTTT
NA TRBJ1-4 NA TRBV3-1/TRBV3-2 CASSQDSRGRVKLFF TGTGCCAGCAGCCAAGATTCCCGGGGGCGCGTAAAACTGTTTTTT
NA TRBJ2-2 NA TRBV18 CASSPPEQTTGELFF TGTGCCAGCTCACCACCAGAACAGACCACCGGGGAGCTGTTTTTT
TRBD1 TRBJ2-1 NA TRBV7-2 CASFPLTGGLNEQFF TGTGCCTCCTTCCCCCTGACAGGGGGTCTCAATGAGCAGTTCTTC
NA TRBJ1-6 NA TRBV9 CASSVSSAGYSPLHF TGTGCCAGCAGCGTTTCCTCGGCGGGGTACTCACCCCTCCACTTT
NA TRBJ2-4 NA TRBV11-2 CASSVGRGLSLAKNIQYF TGTGCCAGCAGCGTGGGGAGAGGCCTAAGTCTAGCCAAAAACATTCAGTACTTC